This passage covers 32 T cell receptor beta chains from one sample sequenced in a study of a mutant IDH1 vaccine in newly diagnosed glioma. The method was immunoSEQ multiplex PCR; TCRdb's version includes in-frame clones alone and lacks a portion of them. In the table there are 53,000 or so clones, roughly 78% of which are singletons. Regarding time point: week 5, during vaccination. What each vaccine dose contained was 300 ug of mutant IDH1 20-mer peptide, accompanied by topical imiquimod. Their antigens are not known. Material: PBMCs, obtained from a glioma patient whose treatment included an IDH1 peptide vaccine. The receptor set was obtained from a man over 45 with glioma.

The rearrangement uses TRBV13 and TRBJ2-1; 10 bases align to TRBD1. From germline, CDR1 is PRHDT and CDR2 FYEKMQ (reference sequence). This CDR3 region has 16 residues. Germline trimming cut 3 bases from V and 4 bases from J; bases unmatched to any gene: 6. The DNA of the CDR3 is TGTGCCAGCAGCTTCAGAGCGGGACAGGGGTACAATGAGCAGTTCTTC. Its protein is CASSFRAGQGYNEQFF.

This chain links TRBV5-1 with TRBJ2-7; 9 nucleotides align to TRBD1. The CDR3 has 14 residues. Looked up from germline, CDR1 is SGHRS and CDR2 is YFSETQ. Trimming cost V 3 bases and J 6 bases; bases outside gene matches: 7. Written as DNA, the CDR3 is TGCGCCAGCAGCTCCCCCGGGACAGGGCGCGAGCAGTACTTC. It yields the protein CASSSPGTGREQYF.

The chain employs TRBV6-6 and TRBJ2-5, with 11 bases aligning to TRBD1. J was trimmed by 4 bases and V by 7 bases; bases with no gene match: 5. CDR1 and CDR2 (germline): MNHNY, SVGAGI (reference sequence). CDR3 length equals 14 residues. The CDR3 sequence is CASKGGQGGETQYF. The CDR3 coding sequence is TGTGCCAGCAAAGGGGGACAGGGGGGAGAGACCCAGTACTTC.

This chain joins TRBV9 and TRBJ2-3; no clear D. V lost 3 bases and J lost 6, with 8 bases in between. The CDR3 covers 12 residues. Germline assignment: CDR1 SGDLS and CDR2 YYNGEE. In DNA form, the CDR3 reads TGTGCCAGCAGCGACTACGTGGATACGCAGTATTTT. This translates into CASSDYVDTQYF.

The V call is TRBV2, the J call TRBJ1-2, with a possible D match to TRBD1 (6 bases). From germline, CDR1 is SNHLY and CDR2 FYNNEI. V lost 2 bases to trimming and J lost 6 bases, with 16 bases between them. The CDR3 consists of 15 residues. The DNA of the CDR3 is TGTGCCAGCAGTGAACTTGGGGGGCTAATGGATGGCTACACCTTC. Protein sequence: CASSELGGLMDGYTF.

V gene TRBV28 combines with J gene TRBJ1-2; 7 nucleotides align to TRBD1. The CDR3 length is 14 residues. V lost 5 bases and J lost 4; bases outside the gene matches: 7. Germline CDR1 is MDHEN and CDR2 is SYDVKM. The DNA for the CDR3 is TGTGCCAGCAGTCCGGGACAGCCAAGCTATGGCTACACCTTC. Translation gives CASSPGQPSYGYTF.

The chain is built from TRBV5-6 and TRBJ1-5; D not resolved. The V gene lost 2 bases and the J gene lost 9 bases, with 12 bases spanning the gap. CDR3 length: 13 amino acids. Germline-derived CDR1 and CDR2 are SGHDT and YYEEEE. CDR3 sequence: CASSLGYEGPQHF. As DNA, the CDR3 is TGTGCCAGCAGCTTAGGGTATGAGGGGCCCCAGCATTTT.

CDR3 protein: CASARDSEDTEAFF. The CDR3 nucleotides are TGTGCCAGCGCGCGGGACTCAGAGGACACTGAAGCTTTCTTT. V is TRBV28 and J is TRBJ1-1; weak D call: TRBD1 (5 bases). The length of the CDR3 is 14 residues. The V end was cut by 8 bases, the J end by 3 bases, with 16 bases between. CDR1 MDHEN and CDR2 SYDVKM come from the germline V gene.

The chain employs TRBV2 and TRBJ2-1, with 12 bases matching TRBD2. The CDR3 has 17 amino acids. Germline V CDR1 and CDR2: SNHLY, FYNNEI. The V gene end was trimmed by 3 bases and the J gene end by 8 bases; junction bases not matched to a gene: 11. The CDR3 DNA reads TGTGCCAGCAGTGAGCGGACTAGCGGGACCCTGTGGGATGAGCAGTTCTTC. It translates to CASSERTSGTLWDEQFF.

The CDR3 DNA reads TGTGCCAGCAGCTTACTAGCCAGGACCATGAGCACAGATACGCAGTATTTT. Amino acids: CASSLLARTMSTDTQYF. The chain is built from TRBV7-2 and TRBJ2-3, with D possibly being TRBD2 (5 bases). The germline CDR1 and CDR2 sequences are SGHTA and FQGNSA. The CDR3 totals 17 residues. V dropped 2 bases and J dropped 0 bases, with 15 bases sitting between them.

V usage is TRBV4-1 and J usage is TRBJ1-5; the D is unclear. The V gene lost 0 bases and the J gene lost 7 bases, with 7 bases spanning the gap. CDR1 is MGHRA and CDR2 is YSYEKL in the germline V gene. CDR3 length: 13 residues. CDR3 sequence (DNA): TGCGCCAGCAGCCAAGAAGGATCGCAGCCCCAGCATTTT. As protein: CASSQEGSQPQHF.

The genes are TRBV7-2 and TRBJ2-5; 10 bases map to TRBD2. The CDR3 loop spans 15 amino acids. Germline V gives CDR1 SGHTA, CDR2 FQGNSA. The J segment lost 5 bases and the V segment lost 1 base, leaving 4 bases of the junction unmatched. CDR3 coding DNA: TGTGCCAGCAGCTTAGGTAGCGGGGGGTATGAGACCCAGTACTTC. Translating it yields CASSLGSGGYETQYF. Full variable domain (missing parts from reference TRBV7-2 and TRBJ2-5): GAGVSQSPSNKVTEKGKDVELRCDPISGHTALYWYRQSLGQGLEFLIYFQGNSAPDKSGLPSDRFSAERTGGSVSTLTIQRTQQEDSAVYLCASSLGSGGYETQYFGPGTRLLVL.

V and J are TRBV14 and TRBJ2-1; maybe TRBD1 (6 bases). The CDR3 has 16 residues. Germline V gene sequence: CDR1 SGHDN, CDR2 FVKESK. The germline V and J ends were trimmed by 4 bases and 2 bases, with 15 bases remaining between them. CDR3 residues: CASSRGTGRPYNEQFF. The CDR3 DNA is TGTGCCAGCAGCCGGGGCACAGGGAGACCCTACAATGAGCAGTTCTTC.

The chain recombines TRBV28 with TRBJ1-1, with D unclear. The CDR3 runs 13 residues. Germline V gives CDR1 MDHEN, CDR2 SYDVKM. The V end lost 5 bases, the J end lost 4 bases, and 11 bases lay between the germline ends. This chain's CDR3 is CASSPPWGTEAFF. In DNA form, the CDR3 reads TGTGCCAGCAGTCCCCCTTGGGGCACTGAAGCTTTCTTT. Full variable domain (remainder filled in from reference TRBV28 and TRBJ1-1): DVKVTQSSRYLVKRTGEKVFLECVQDMDHENMFWYRQDPGLGLRLIYFSYDVKMKEKGDIPEGYSVSREKKERFSLILESASTNQTSMYLCASSPPWGTEAFFGQGTRLTVV.

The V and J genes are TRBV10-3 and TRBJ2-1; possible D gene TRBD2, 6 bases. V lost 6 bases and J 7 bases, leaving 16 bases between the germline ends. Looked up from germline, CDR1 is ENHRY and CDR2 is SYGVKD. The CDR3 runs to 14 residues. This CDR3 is CAISPNGGRNEQFF. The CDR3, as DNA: TGTGCCATCAGCCCCAATGGGGGGAGGAATGAGCAGTTCTTC.

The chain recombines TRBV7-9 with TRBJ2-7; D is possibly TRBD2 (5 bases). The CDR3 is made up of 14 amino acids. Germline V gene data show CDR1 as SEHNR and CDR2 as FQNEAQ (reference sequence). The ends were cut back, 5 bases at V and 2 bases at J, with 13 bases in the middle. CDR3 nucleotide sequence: TGTGCCAGCAGCGATTCTAGCACAACCTACGAGCAGTACTTC. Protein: CASSDSSTTYEQYF.

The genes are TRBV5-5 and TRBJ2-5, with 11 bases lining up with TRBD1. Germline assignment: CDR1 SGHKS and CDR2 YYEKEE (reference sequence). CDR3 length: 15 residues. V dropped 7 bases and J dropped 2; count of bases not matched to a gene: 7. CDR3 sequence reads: CASSRTGGWQETQYF. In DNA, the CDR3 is TGTGCCAGCTCTAGGACAGGGGGCTGGCAAGAGACCCAGTACTTC.

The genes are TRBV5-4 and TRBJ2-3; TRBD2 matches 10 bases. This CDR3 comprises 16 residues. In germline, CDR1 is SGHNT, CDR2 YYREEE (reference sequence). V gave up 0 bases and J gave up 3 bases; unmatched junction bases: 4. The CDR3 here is CASSLGSGGVTDTQYF. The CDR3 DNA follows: TGTGCCAGCAGCTTGGGGAGCGGGGGGGTTACAGATACGCAGTATTTT.

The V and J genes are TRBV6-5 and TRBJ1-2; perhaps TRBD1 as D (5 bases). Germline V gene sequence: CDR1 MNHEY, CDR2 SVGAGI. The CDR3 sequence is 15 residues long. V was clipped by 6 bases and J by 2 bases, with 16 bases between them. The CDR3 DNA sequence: TGTGCCAGCAGCCTAACGATGGGACCGAACTATGGCTACACCTTC. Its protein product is CASSLTMGPNYGYTF.

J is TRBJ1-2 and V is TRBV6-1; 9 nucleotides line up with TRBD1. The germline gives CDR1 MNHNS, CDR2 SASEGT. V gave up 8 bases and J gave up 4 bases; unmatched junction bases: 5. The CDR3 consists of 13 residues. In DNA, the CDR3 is TGTGCCAGCGGACAGGGGCGCGGCTATGGCTACACCTTC. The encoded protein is CASGQGRGYGYTF.

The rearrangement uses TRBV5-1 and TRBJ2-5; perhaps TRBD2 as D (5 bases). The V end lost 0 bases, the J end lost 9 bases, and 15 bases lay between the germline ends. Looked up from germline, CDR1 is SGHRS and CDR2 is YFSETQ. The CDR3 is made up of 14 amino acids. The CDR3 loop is CASSLEVPREAQYF. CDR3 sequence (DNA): TGCGCCAGCAGCTTGGAGGTTCCCCGGGAAGCCCAGTACTTC.

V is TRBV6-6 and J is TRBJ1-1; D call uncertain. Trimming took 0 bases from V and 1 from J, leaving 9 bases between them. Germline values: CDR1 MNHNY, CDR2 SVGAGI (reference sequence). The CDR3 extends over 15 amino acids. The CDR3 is CASSYSGNWNTEAFF. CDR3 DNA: TGTGCCAGCAGTTACTCGGGGAATTGGAACACTGAAGCTTTCTTT.

As DNA, the CDR3 is TGTGCCAGCAGCCAGAGGGGGGGTCAGCCCCAGCATTTT. Translated, it gives CASSQRGGQPQHF. The chain carries TRBV14 and TRBJ1-5; TRBD1 is a possible D gene (6 bases). Germline V CDR1 and CDR2: SGHDN, FVKESK. CDR3 size: 13 residues. V was clipped by 3 bases and J by 6 bases, with 9 bases between them.

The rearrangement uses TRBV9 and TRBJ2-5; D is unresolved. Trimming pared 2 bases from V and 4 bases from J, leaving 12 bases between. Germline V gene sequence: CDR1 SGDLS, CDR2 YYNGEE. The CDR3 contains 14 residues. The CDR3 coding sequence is TGTGCCAGCAGCGTCGACATCGCCTCAGAGACCCAGTACTTC. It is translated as CASSVDIASETQYF.

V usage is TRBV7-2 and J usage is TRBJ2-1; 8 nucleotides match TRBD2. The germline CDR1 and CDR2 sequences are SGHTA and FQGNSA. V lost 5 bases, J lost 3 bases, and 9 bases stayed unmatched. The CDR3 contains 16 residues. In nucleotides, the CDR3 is TGTGCCAGCAGCCCCGGTAGCGGGGCTATCTACAATGAGCAGTTCTTC. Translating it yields CASSPGSGAIYNEQFF.

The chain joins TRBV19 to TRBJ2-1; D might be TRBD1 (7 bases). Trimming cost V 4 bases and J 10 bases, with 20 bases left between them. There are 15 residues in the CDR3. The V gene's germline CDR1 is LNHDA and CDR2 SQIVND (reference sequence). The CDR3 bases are TGTGCCAGTAGTAGCGGGAAGGGGGCAAGGTACGAGCAGTTCTTC. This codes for CASSSGKGARYEQFF. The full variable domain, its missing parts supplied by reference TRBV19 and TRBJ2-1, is DGGITQSPKYLFRKEGQNVTLSCEQNLNHDAMYWYRQDPGQGLRLIYYSQIVNDFQKGDIAEGYSVSREKKESFPLTVTSAQKNPTAFYLCASSSGKGARYEQFFGPGTRLTVL.

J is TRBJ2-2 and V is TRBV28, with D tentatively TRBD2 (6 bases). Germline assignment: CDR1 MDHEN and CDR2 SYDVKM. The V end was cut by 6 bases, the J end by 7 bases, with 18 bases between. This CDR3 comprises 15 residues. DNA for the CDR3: TGTGCCAGCAGCTGGTTGCGGAGGGTCAGCGGGGAGCTGTTTTTT. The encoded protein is CASSWLRRVSGELFF.

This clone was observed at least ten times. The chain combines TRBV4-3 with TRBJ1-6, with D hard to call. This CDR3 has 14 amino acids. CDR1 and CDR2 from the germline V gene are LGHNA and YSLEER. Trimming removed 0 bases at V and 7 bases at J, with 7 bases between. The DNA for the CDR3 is TGCGCCAGCAGCCAAGATATAGAGAATTCACCCCTCCACTTT. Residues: CASSQDIENSPLHF.

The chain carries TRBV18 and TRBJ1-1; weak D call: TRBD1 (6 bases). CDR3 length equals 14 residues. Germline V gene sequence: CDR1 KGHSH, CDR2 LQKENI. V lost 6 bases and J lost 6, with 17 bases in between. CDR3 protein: CASSPNTGSAEAFF. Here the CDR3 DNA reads TGTGCCAGCTCGCCTAATACAGGGTCCGCTGAAGCTTTCTTT.

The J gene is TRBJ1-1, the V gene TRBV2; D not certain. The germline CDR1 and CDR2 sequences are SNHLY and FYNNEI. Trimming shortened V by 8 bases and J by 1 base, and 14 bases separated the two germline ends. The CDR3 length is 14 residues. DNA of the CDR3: TGTGCCAGCTCCGACGGTAGCGGGAACACTGAAGCTTTCTTT. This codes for CASSDGSGNTEAFF.

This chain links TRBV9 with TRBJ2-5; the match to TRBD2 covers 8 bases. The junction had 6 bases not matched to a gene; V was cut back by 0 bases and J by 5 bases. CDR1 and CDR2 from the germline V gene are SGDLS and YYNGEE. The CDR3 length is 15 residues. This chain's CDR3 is CASSVGVAGKETQYF. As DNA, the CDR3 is TGTGCCAGCAGCGTAGGGGTAGCGGGGAAGGAGACCCAGTACTTC.

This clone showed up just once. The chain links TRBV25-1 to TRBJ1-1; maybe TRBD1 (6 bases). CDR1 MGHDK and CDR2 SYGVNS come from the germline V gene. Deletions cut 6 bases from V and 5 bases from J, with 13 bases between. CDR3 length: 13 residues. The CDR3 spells CASRAQGRTEAFF. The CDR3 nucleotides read TGTGCCAGCAGGGCGCAGGGGAGAACTGAAGCTTTCTTT.